There are many counts of the clone carrying this T cell receptor (beta chain). A junction boundary mismatches the germline segment, possibly from a read error. The CDR3 has 15 residues. The V gene's germline CDR1 is DFQATT and CDR2 SNEGSKA (reference sequence). TCRdb fed the 5' RACE reads into MiXCR, producing one record per CDR3 protein. Of around 49,000 distinct CDR3 sequences in the sample, less than 4.5% were seen once. This record comes from a study of early T cells in non-severe SARS-CoV-2 infection. The sequenced material came from whole blood. The TCR sequence derives from an adult who was a healthcare worker with PCR-confirmed SARS-CoV-2 infection or an uninfected control (not recorded which). The chain employs TRBV20-1 and TRBJ1-1; D remains unclear. CDR3 nucleotide sequence: TGCAGTGCTAGATTATATCAGGCACTAAACACTGAACCTTTCTTT. Amino acid sequence: CSARLYQALNTEPFF.